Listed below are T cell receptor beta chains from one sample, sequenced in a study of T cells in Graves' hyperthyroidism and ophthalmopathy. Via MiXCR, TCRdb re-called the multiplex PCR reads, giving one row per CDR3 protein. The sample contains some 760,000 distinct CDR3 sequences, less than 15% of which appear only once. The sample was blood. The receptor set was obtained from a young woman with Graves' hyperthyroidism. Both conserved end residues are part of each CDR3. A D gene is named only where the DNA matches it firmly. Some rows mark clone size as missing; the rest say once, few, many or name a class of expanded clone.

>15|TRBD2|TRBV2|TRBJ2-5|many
TGTGCCTCGGAGGGAACTAGCGGGAGTCAAGAGACCCAGTACTTC
CASEGTSGSQETQYF
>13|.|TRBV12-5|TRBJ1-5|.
TGTGCTAGTGCCCCGTCCGAGACAGGGCCCCAGCATTTT
CASAPSETGPQHF
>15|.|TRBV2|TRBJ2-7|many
TGTGCCAGCAGACTCGGGGGTTACCCCTCCTACGAGCAGTACTTC
CASRLGGYPSYEQYF
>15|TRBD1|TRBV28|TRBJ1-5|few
TGTGCCAGCAGTTTATGGGTGACAGGGAATCAGCCCCAGCATTTT
CASSLWVTGNQPQHF
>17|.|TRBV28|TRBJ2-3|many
TGTGCCAGCCGTACCGTGGCGGGATGGACTAGCACAGATACGCAGTATTTT
CASRTVAGWTSTDTQYF
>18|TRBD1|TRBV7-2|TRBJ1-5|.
TGTGCCAGCAGCTCACCCCCGGGACAGGGGTTTAGCAATCAGCCCCAGCATTTT
CASSSPPGQGFSNQPQHF
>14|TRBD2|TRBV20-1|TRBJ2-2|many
TGCAGTGTAGCGCGGGAGTTGGGCACCGGGGAGCTGTTTTTT
CSVARELGTGELFF
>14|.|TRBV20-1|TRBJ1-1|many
TGCAGTGCCCCCCGGAGGGCAGCGAACACTGAAGCTTTCTTT
CSAPRRAANTEAFF
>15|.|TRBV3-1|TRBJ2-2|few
TGTGCCAGCAGCCAAGTACAGGGGAACACCGGGGAGCTGTTTTTT
CASSQVQGNTGELFF
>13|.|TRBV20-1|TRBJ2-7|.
TGCAGTGTTCCACAAACGAGCTCCTACGAGCAGTACTTC
CSVPQTSSYEQYF
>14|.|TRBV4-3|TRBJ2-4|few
TGCGCCAGCAGCCAACAGGGGGGGGAAAACATTCAGTACTTC
CASSQQGGENIQYF
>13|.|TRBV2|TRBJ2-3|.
TGTGCCAGCAGTGACCATCAGGGTCATACGCAGTATTTT
CASSDHQGHTQYF
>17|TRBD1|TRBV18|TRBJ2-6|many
TGTGCCAGCTCACCACGGACAGGATCCTCTGGGGCCAACGTCCTGACTTTC
CASSPRTGSSGANVLTF
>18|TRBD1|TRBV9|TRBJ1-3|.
TGTGCCAGCAGCGTAAACCCCCGGGCAGGGGGTTCTGGAAACACCATATATTTT
CASSVNPRAGGSGNTIYF
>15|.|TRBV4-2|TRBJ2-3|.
TGTGCCAGCAGCCAAGAACATCGGAGCACAGATACGCAGTATTTT
CASSQEHRSTDTQYF
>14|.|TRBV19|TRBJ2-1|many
TGTGCCAGTAGTGTCTTGACAGGCTACAATGAGCAGTTCTTC
CASSVLTGYNEQFF
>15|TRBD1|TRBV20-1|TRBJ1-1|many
TGCAGTGCTAATAGACAGGGAACTGGGAACACTGAAGCTTTCTTT
CSANRQGTGNTEAFF
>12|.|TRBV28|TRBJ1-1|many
TGTGCCAGCAGCTTACTGGGCACTGAAGCTTTCTTT
CASSLLGTEAFF
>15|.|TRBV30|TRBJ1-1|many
TGTGCCTGGAGTGTTGAAGCAGGGAGAGAGGGTGAAGCTTTCTTT
CAWSVEAGREGEAFF
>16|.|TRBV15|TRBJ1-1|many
TGTGCCACCAGCAGAGATGAGGGGGGGAGCGAAGCTGAAGCTTTCTTT
CATSRDEGGSEAEAFF
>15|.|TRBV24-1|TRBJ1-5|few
TGTGCCACCAGTGATTTAGCCGGGGGTGATCAGCCCCAGCATTTT
CATSDLAGGDQPQHF
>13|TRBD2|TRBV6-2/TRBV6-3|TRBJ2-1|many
TGTGCCAGCGAACTAGCGGGTTACAATGAGCAGTTCTTC
CASELAGYNEQFF
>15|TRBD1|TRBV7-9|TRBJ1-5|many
TGTGCCAGCAGCTTAGCTGGGACAGGTAATCAGCCCCAGCATTTT
CASSLAGTGNQPQHF
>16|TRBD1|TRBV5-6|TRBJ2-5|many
TGTGCCAGCAGCTTCCAACAGGGGTTTGGCCAAGAGACCCAGTACTTC
CASSFQQGFGQETQYF
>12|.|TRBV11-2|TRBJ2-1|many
TGTGCCAGCAGCTTCTCCCCTGGGGAGCAGTTCTTC
CASSFSPGEQFF
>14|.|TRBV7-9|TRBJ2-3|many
TGTGCCAGCAGCTTAATAAACGCCATGAATACGCAGTATTTT
CASSLINAMNTQYF
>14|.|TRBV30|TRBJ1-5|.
TGTGCCTGGAGTGTGGGGGCCGGATATCAGCCCCAGCATTTT
CAWSVGAGYQPQHF
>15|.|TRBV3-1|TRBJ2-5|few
TGTGCCAGCAGCCAAGGGGGGAAATCGCAAGAGACCCAGTACTTC
CASSQGGKSQETQYF
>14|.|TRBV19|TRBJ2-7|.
TGTGCCAGTAGTCTCAGCGGAGGGGGGGACGAGCAGTACTTC
CASSLSGGGDEQYF
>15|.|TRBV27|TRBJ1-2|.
TGTGCCAGCAGGCCCGGACAACGAGCTAACTATGGCTACACCTTC
CASRPGQRANYGYTF
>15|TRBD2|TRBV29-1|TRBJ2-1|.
TGCAGCGTTGAATTATGGACTAGCGTGGGTAATGAGCAGTTCTTC
CSVELWTSVGNEQFF
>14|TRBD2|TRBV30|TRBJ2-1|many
TGTGCCTGGCTCCGAAGCGGGAAAGCGAATGAGCAGTTCTTC
CAWLRSGKANEQFF
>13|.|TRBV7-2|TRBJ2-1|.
TGTGCCAGCACTATAACGAGGCTGGATGAGCAGTTCTTC
CASTITRLDEQFF
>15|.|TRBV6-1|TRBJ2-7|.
TGTGCCAGCAGTCCTCACGAAACAGCCTCCTACGAGCAGTACTTC
CASSPHETASYEQYF
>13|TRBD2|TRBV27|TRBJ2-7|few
TGTGCCAGCAATCCCGGGACTAGGACTCAGCTGTACTTC
CASNPGTRTQLYF
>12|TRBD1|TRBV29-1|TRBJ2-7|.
TGCAGCGTCCTGGGACAGAACTACGAGCAGTACTTC
CSVLGQNYEQYF
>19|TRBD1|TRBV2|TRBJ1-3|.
TGTGCCAGCAGTGAAAGGGGAAGGACAGGGGGCCTCTCTGGAAACACCATATATTTT
CASSERGRTGGLSGNTIYF